The 18 T cell receptor beta chains presented below share a single source sample, sequenced in a study of shared clonotypes between healthy human individuals. Libraries were prepared by immunoSEQ multiplex PCR; TCRdb keeps only in-frame clonotypes and omits some of them. This repertoire shows around 2.5 million clones, over 85% found once; its top ten account for 0.36%. Sequenced: naive CD4+ T cells from PBMCs. Subset described: CD45RA+ positively selected. The receptors were gathered from a young man in good health. Some clones in this sample may be carry-over from other donors' samples.

This rearrangement joins TRBV9 to TRBJ2-7, with a tentative D call TRBD2 (7 bases). In germline, CDR1 is SGDLS, CDR2 YYNGEE. The CDR3 is 15 residues long. V lost 3 bases, J lost 2 bases, and 15 bases lay in between. Written as DNA, the CDR3 is TGTGCCAGCAGCGCGTCGCCCGGGGGGCCCTACGAGCAGTACTTC. Its protein is CASSASPGGPYEQYF. Complete variable domain (other parts from reference TRBV9 and TRBJ2-7): DSGVTQTPKHLITATGQRVTLRCSPRSGDLSVYWYQQSLDQGLQFLIQYYNGEERAKGNILERFSAQQFPDLHSELNLSSLELGDSALYFCASSASPGGPYEQYFGPGTRLTVT.

This chain connects TRBV18 to TRBJ1-1; tentatively, D is TRBD1 (6 bases). Trimming cost V 1 base and J 5 bases, with 14 bases left between them. This CDR3 comprises 15 residues. Per the germline V gene, CDR1 is KGHSH and CDR2 is LQKENI. As DNA, the CDR3 is TGTGCCAGCTCACCACTGAGCGGGGGCCCAACTGAAGCTTTCTTT. Translation: CASSPLSGGPTEAFF. Looking up the rest from reference TRBV18 and TRBJ1-1 gives the full variable domain: NAGVMQNPRHLVRRRGQEARLRCSPMKGHSHVYWYRQLPEEGLKFMVYLQKENIIDESGMPKERFSAEFPKEGPSILRIQQVVRGDSAAYFCASSPLSGGPTEAFFGQGTRLTVV.

The chain links TRBV6-6 to TRBJ1-1; 7 bases match TRBD1. Germline loops: CDR1 MNHNY, CDR2 SVGAGI (reference sequence). The CDR3 is 14 amino acids. Trimming removed 7 bases from V and 1 base from J; junction bases left unmatched: 6. The DNA for the CDR3 is TGTGCCAGCATCGGGGGGACAGCGAACACTGAAGCTTTCTTT. Translated: CASIGGTANTEAFF.

The chain uses TRBV28 and TRBJ1-5; D perhaps matches TRBD1 (6 bases). CDR1 MDHEN and CDR2 SYDVKM come from the germline V gene. The CDR3 is 16 residues long. V was shortened by 6 bases and J by 1 base, with 16 bases between the two germline ends. The CDR3 region has the DNA TGTGCCAGCAGAGGAGGGGGGACTGGGAGCAATCAGCCCCAGCATTTT. Translation: CASRGGGTGSNQPQHF.

CDR3 sequence reads: CASSLGYRAWEQYF. In DNA form, the CDR3 reads TGTGCCAGCAGTTTGGGTTACAGGGCATGGGAGCAGTACTTC. V is TRBV28 and J is TRBJ2-7; tentative D call: TRBD1 (6 bases). The V and J ends lost 3 bases and 7 bases respectively, with 16 bases between them. The CDR3 sequence is 14 residues long. Germline CDR1 and CDR2: MDHEN and SYDVKM.

This clone was counted between two and nine times. The chain couples TRBV19 to TRBJ1-4; no reliable D call. The CDR3 covers 11 residues. Germline assignment: CDR1 LNHDA and CDR2 SQIVND (reference sequence). V was cut by 6 bases and J by 7 bases, with 6 bases left in between. The CDR3 reads CASRNSEKLFF. The CDR3 region has the DNA TGTGCCAGTAGAAACAGTGAAAAACTGTTTTTT.

This clone was counted only a few times. Distinct nucleotide sequences in the sample also encode this CDR3. The CDR3 here is CASSSRTGNTEAFF. The CDR3 DNA sequence: TGTGCCAGCAGCTCGAGGACAGGGAACACTGAAGCTTTCTTT. V is TRBV9 and J is TRBJ1-1, with TRBD1 identical over 7 bases. The length of the CDR3 is 14 residues. Germline V gene data show CDR1 as SGDLS and CDR2 as YYNGEE. V lost 4 bases to trimming and J lost 1 base; unmatched junction nucleotides: 4.

The DNA for the CDR3 is TGTGCCAGCAGCCAGAGAGGGGCCGGGGGGGATACGCAGTATTTT. Amino acids: CASSQRGAGGDTQYF. The chain uses TRBV28 and TRBJ2-3, with 7 bases lining up with TRBD2. This CDR3 is built from 15 residues. Germline lookup yields CDR1 MDHEN and CDR2 SYDVKM. V trimming: 6 bases; J trimming: 6 bases; junction bases outside the gene matches: 12.

About this clone itself: Other DNA sequences from this sample encode an identical CDR3 as well. The rearrangement links TRBV7-9 to TRBJ2-3; no definite D call. Germline V gene lookup returns CDR1 SEHNR and CDR2 FQNEAQ (reference sequence). The CDR3 length is 13 residues. V lost 2 bases to trimming and J lost 1 base, with 4 bases between them. The CDR3 reads CASSLTGTDTQYF. CDR3 nucleotide sequence: TGTGCCAGCAGCTTAACAGGCACAGATACGCAGTATTTT.

The CDR3 reads CASSFYTSQAGANVLTF. DNA for the CDR3: TGCGCCAGCAGCTTTTATACATCTCAGGCTGGGGCCAACGTCCTGACTTTC. The gene calls are TRBV5-1 and TRBJ2-6; D is ambiguous. The CDR3 is 17 residues long. Trimming stripped 2 bases from V and 2 bases from J, with 14 bases between. From germline, CDR1 is SGHRS and CDR2 YFSETQ.

The chain has TRBV7-8 and TRBJ2-7; 9 bases agree with TRBD2. V lost 5 bases, J lost 4 bases, and 15 bases stayed unmatched. CDR1 SGHVS and CDR2 FQNEAQ come from the germline V gene. This CDR3 is built from 17 residues. The CDR3 sequence is CASSPGTSSTSNYEQYF. The CDR3, as DNA: TGTGCCAGCAGCCCGGGGACTAGCTCCACATCAAATTACGAGCAGTACTTC.

In nucleotides, the CDR3 is TGTGCCAGCAGTTTATTTTATAAGACCGCGTTTAATGAAAAACTGTTTTTT. It specifies CASSLFYKTAFNEKLFF. This chain joins TRBV27 and TRBJ1-4; D gene ambiguous. The germline V gene has CDR1 MNHEY and CDR2 SMNVEV (reference sequence). The germline V and J ends were trimmed by 1 base and 4 bases, with 16 bases remaining between them. This CDR3 contains 17 residues.

V gene TRBV5-8 combines with J gene TRBJ1-3; 10 bases match TRBD1. The ends lost 3 bases at V and 4 bases at J; junction bases unmatched: 4. The CDR3 sequence is 15 residues long. Germline CDR1 reads SGHTS; CDR2 reads YDEGEE. CDR3 sequence (DNA): TGTGCCAGCAGCTGGGGACAGGGGCCCGGAAACACCATATATTTT. This codes for CASSWGQGPGNTIYF.

The chain combines TRBV5-4 with TRBJ2-7, with 7 nucleotides matching TRBD1. V gave up 4 bases and J gave up 0 bases; unmatched junction bases: 4. CDR3 length: 14 amino acids. Germline V gene sequence: CDR1 SGHNT, CDR2 YYREEE (reference sequence). The CDR3 spells CASSGTGASYEQYF. The CDR3 DNA sequence: TGTGCCAGCAGCGGAACAGGGGCCTCCTACGAGCAGTACTTC.

The genes are TRBV9 and TRBJ2-5; 9 nucleotides line up with TRBD2. The CDR3 loop spans 14 amino acids. Germline V gives CDR1 SGDLS, CDR2 YYNGEE. V shed 4 bases, J shed 4 bases, and the junction held 5 bases outside the gene matches. The CDR3 loop is CASSQGLAGETQYF. The CDR3 DNA is TGTGCCAGCAGCCAGGGACTAGCCGGAGAGACCCAGTACTTC.

The CDR3 coding sequence is TGTGCCAGTAGCCCCCAGGGAGCGGGAGGGCCGAATGAGCAGTTCTTC. This codes for CASSPQGAGGPNEQFF. The chain links TRBV19 to TRBJ2-1; 10 bases are shared with TRBD2. There are 16 residues in the CDR3. In germline, CDR1 is LNHDA, CDR2 SQIVND (reference sequence). With V trimmed by 6 bases and J by 7 bases, 12 bases remained unmatched.

The chain combines TRBV27 with TRBJ2-2, with 7 bases lining up with TRBD1. V lost 1 base to trimming and J lost 0 bases; unmatched junction nucleotides: 2. Germline lookup yields CDR1 MNHEY and CDR2 SMNVEV (reference sequence). The CDR3 consists of 16 residues. CDR3 sequence: CASSLLGTANTGELFF. The DNA for the CDR3 is TGTGCCAGCAGTTTATTGGGGACAGCGAACACCGGGGAGCTGTTTTTT.

V gene TRBV19 combines with J gene TRBJ2-1, with 8 bases matching TRBD1. Trimming removed 8 bases from V and 9 bases from J; junction bases left unmatched: 9. Looked up from germline, CDR1 is LNHDA and CDR2 is SQIVND (reference sequence). This CDR3 has 13 amino acids. The CDR3 sequence: CASEDRAMGEQFF. The CDR3 nucleotides are TGTGCCAGTGAGGACAGGGCTATGGGTGAGCAGTTCTTC.